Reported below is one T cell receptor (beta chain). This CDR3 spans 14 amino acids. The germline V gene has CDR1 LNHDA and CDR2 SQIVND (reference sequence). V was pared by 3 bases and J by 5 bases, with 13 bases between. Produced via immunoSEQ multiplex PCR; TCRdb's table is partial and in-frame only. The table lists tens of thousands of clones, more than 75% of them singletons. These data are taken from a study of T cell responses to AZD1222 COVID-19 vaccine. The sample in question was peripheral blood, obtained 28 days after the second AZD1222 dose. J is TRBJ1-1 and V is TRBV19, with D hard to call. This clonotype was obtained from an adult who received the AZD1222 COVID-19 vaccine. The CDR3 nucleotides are TGTGCCAGTAGTATCGGCCGGAGGGAAACTGAAGCTTTCTTT. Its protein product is CASSIGRRETEAFF. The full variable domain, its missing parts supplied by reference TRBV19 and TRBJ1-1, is DGGITQSPKYLFRKEGQNVTLSCEQNLNHDAMYWYRQDPGQGLRLIYYSQIVNDFQKGDIAEGYSVSREKKESFPLTVTSAQKNPTAFYLCASSIGRRETEAFFGQGTRLTVV.